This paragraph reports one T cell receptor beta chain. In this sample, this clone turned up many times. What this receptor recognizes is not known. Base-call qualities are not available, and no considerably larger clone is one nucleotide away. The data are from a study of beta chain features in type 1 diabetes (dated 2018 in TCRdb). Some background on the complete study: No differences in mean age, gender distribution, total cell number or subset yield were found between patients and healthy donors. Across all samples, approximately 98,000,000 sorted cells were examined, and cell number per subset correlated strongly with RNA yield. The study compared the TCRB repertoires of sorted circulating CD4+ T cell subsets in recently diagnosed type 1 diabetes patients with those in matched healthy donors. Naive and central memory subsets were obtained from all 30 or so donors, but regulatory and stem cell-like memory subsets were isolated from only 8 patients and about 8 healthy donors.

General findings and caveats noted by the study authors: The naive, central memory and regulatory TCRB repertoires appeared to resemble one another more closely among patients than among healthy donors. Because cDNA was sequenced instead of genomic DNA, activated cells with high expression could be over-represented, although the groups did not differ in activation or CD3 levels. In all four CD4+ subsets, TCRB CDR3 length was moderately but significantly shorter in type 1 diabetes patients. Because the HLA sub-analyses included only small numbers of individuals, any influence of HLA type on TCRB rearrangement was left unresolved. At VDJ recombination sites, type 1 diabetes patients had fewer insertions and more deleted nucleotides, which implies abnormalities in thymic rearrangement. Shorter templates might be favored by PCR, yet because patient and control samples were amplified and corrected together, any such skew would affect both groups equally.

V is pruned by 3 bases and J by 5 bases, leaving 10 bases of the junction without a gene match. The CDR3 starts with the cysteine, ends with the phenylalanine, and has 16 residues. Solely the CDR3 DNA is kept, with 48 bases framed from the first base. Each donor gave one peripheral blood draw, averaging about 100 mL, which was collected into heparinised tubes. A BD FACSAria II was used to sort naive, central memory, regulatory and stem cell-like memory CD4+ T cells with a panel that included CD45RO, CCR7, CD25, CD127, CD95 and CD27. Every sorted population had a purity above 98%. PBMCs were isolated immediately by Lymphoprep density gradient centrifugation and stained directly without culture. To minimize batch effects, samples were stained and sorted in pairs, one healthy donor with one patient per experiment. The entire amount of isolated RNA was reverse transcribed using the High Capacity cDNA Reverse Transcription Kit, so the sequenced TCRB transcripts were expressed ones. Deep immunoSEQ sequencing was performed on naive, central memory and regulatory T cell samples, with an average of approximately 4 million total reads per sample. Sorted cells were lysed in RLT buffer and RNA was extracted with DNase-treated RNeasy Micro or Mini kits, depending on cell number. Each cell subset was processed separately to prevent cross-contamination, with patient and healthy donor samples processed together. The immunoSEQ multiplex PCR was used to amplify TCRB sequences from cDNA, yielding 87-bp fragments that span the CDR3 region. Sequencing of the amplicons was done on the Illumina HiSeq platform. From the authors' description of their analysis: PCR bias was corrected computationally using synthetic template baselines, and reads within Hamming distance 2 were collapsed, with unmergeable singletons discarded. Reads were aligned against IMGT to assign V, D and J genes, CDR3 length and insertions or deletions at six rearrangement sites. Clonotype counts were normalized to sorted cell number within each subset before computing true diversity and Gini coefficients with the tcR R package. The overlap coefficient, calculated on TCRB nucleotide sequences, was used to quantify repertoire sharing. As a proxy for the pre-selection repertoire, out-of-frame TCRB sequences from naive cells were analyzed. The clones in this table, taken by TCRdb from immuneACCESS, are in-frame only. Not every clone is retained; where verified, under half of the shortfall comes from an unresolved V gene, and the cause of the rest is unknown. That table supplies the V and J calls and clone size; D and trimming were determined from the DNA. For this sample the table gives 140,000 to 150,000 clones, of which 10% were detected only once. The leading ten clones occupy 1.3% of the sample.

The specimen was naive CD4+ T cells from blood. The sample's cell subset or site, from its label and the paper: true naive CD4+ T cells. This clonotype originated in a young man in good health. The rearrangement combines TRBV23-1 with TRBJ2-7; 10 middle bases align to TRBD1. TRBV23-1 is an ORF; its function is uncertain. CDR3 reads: CASSQGRDRGPHEQYF. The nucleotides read TGCGCCAGCAGTCAGGGCCGGGACAGGGGTCCCCACGAGCAGTACTTC.